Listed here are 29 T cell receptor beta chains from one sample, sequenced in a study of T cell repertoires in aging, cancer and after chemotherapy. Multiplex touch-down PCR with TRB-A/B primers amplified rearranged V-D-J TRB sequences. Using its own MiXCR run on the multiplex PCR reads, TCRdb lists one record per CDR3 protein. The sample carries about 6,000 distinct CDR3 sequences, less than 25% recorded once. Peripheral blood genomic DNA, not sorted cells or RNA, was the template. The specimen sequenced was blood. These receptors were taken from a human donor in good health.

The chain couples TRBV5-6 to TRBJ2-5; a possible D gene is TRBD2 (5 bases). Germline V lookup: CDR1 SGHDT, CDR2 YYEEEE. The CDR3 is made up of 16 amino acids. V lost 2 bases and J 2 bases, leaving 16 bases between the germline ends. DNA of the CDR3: TGTGCCAGCAGCTTTAATCCAGCGGAGAGGCAAGAGACCCAGTACTTC. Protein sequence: CASSFNPAERQETQYF.

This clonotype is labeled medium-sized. The CDR3 reads CASSIRQGGEKLFF. The CDR3 DNA is TGTGCCAGTAGTATCCGACAGGGAGGGGAAAAACTGTTTTTT. This rearrangement joins TRBV19 to TRBJ1-4; 7 positions agree with TRBD1. The CDR3 covers 14 residues. The V segment lost 3 bases and the J segment 8 bases; nucleotides outside the gene matches: 6. CDR1 is LNHDA, CDR2 SQIVND, per germline (reference sequence).

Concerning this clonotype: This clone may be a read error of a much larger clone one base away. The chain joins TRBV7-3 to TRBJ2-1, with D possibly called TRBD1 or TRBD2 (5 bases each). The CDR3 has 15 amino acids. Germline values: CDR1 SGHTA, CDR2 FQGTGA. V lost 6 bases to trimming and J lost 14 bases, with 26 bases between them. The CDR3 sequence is CASRLSPGTHPEKFF. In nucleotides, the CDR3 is TGTGCCAGCAGGCTTTCGCCTGGGACCCATCCGGAGAAGTTCTTC.

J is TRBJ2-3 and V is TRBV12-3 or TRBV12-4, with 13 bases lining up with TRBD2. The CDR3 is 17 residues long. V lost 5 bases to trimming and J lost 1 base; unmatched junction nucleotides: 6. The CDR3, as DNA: TGTGCCAGCAGTCCCTCCGGGACTAGCGGGGGCACAGATACGCAGTATTTT. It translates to CASSPSGTSGGTDTQYF.

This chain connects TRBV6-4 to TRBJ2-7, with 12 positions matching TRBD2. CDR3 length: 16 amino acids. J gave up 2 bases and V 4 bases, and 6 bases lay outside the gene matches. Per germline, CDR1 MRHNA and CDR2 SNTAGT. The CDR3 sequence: CASSVSGTSGPYEQYF. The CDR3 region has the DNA TGTGCCAGCAGTGTTTCCGGGACTAGCGGGCCCTACGAGCAGTACTTC.

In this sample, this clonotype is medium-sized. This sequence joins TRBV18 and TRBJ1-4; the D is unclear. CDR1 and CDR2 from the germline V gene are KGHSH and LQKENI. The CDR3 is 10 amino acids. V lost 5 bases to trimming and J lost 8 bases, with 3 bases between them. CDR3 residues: CASSGEKLFF. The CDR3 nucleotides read TGTGCCAGCTCAGGGGAAAAACTGTTTTTT.

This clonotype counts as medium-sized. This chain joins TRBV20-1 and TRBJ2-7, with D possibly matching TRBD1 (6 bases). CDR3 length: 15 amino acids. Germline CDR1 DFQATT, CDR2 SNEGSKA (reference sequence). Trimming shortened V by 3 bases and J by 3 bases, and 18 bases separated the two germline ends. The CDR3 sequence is CSARRNFLDSYEQYF. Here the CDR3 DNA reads TGCAGTGCTAGGAGGAATTTTTTGGACAGCTACGAGCAGTACTTC.

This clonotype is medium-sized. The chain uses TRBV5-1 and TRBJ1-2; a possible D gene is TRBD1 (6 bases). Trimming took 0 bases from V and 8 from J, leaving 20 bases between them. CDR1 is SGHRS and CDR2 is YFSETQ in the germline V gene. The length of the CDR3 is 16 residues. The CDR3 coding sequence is TGCGCCAGCAGCTTGGGGGGGACAACCCCTTTCGACGGCTACACCTTC. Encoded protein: CASSLGGTTPFDGYTF.

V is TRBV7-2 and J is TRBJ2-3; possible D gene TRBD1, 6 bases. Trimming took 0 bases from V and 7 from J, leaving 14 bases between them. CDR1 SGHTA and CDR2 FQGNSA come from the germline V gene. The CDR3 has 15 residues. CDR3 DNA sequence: TGTGCCAGCAGCTTAGCGTGGACAGCCACCAATACGCAGTATTTT. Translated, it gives CASSLAWTATNTQYF.

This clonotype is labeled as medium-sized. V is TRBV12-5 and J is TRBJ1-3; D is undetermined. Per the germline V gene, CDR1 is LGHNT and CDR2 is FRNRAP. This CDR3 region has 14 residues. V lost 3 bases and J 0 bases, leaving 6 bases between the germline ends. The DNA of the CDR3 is TGTGCTAGTGGTTTCAGTGGCTCTGGAAACACCATATATTTT. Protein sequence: CASGFSGSGNTIYF.

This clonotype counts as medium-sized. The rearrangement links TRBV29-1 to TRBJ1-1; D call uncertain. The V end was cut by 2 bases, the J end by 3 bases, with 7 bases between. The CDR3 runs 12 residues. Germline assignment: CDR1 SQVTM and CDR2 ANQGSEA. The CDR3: CSVESSYTEAFF. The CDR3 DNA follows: TGCAGCGTTGAATCGAGTTACACTGAAGCTTTCTTT.

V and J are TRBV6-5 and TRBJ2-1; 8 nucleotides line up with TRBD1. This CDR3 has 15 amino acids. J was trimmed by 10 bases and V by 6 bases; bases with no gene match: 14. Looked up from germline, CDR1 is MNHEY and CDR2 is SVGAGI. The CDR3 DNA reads TGTGCCAGCAGCCCCCGGACAGGGCACACCTACGAGCAGTTCTTC. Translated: CASSPRTGHTYEQFF.

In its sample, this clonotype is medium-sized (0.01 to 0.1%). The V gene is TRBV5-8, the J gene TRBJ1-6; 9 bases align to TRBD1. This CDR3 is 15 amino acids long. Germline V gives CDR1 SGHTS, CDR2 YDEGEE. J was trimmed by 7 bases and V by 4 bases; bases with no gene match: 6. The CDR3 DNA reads TGTGCCAGCAGCCACGGGACAGGGAACAATTCACCCCTCCACTTT. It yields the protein CASSHGTGNNSPLHF.

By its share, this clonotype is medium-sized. The CDR3 region is CASSDPRGQGDSYEQYV. In DNA, the CDR3 is TGTGCCAGCAGTGACCCCCGAGGACAGGGCGACTCCTACGAGCAGTACGTC. The rearrangement uses TRBV6-4 and TRBJ2-7, with 8 bases fitting TRBD1. The trim removed 2 bases at V and 0 bases at J, leaving 9 bases unmatched. The length of the CDR3 is 17 residues. Per germline, CDR1 MRHNA and CDR2 SNTAGT.

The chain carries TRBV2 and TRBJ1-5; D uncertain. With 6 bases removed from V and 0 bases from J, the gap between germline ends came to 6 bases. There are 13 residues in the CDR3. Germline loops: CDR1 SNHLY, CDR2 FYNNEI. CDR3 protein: CASSPYSNQPQHF. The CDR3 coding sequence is TGTGCCAGCAGCCCTTATAGCAATCAGCCCCAGCATTTT. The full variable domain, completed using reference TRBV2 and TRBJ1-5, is EPEVTQTPSHQVTQMGQEVILRCVPISNHLYFYWYRQILGQKVEFLVSFYNNEISEKSEIFDDQFSVERPDGSNFTLKIRSTKLEDSAMYFCASSPYSNQPQHFGDGTRLSIL.

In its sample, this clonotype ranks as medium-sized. The CDR3 nucleotides read TGTGCCAGTCAGGAGAACTATGGCTACACCTTC. Amino acid sequence: CASQENYGYTF. The J gene is TRBJ1-2, the V gene TRBV19; no clear D. Germline lookup yields CDR1 LNHDA and CDR2 SQIVND (reference sequence). The CDR3 loop spans 11 amino acids. V lost 8 bases, J lost 2 bases, and 6 bases lay in between.

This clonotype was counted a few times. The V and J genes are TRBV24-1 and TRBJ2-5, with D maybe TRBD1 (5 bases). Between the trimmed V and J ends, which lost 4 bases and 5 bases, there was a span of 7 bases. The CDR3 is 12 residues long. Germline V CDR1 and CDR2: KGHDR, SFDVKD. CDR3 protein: CATSDYRETQYF. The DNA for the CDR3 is TGTGCCACCAGTGACTACAGGGAGACCCAGTACTTC.

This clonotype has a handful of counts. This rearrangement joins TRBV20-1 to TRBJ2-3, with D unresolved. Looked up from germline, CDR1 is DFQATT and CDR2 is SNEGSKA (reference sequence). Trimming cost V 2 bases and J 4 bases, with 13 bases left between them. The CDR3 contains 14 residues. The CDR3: CSARPRYLPDTQYF. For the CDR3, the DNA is TGCAGTGCTAGACCCCGTTACCTGCCAGATACGCAGTATTTT.

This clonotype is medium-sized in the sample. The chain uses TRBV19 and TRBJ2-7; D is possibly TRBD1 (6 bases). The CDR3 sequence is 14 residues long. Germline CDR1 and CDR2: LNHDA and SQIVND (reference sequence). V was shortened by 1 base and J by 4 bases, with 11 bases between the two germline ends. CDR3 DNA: TGTGCCAGTAGTATAGTGACAGGAAGTTACGAGCAGTACTTC. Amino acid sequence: CASSIVTGSYEQYF.

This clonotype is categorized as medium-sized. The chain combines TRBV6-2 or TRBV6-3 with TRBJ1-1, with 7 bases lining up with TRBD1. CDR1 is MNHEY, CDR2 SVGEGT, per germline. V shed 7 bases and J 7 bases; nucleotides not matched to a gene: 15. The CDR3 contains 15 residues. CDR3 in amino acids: CASTQPDRWGLEAFF. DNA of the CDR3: TGTGCCAGCACTCAACCGGACAGGTGGGGGCTTGAAGCTTTCTTT.

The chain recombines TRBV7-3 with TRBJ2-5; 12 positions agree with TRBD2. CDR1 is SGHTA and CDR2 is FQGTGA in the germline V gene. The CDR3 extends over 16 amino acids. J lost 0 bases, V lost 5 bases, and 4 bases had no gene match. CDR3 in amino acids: CASSRTSGAYQETQYF. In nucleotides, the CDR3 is TGTGCCAGCAGCCGGACTAGCGGGGCGTACCAAGAGACCCAGTACTTC.

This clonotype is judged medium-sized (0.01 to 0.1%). The CDR3 DNA reads as TGTGCCAGCAGCGACCAACACAGGGGCACCGGGGAGCTGTTTTTT. Translated: CASSDQHRGTGELFF. This chain joins TRBV5-5 and TRBJ2-2; TRBD1 aligns across 7 bases. Germline V gene sequence: CDR1 SGHKS, CDR2 YYEKEE (reference sequence). The CDR3 sequence is 15 residues long. Germline trimming cut 4 bases from V and 4 bases from J; bases unmatched to any gene: 7.

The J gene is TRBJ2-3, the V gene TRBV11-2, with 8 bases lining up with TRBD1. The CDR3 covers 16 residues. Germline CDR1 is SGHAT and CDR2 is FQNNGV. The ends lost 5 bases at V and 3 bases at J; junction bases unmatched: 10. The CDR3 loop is CASSPGTGGSTDTQYF. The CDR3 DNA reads TGTGCCAGCAGCCCTGGCACAGGGGGTTCTACAGATACGCAGTATTTT.

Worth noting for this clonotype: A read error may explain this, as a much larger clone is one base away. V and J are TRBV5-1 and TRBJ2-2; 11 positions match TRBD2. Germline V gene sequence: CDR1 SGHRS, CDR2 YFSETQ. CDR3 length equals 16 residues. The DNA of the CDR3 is TGCGCCAGCAGCTTACTAGCGGGGGCAAACACCGGGGAGCTGCTTTTT. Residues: CASSLLAGANTGELLF.

CDR3 in DNA: TGTGCCACCAGCAGGACGCCTGCCTCGAGAGAGACCCAGTACTTC. It encodes CATSRTPASRETQYF. The chain is built from TRBV15 and TRBJ2-5; D is unresolved. V was shortened by 3 bases and J by 4 bases, with 15 bases between the two germline ends. This CDR3 spans 15 amino acids. The germline V gene encodes CDR1 LNHNV and CDR2 YYDKDF (reference sequence).

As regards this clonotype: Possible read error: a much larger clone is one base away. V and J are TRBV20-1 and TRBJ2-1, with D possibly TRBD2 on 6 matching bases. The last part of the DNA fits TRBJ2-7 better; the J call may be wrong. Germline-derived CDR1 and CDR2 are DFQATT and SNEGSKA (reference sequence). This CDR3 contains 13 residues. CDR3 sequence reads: CSANSQGGYEQYF. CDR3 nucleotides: TGCAGTGCTAATAGTCAGGGAGGCTACGAGCAGTACTTC.

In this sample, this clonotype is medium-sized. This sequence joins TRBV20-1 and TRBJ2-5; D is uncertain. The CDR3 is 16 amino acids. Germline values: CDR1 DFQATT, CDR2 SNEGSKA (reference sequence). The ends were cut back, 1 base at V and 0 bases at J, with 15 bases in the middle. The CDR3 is CSARGYRGDDQETQYF. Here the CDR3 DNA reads TGCAGTGCTAGAGGATACCGAGGCGACGACCAAGAGACCCAGTACTTC.

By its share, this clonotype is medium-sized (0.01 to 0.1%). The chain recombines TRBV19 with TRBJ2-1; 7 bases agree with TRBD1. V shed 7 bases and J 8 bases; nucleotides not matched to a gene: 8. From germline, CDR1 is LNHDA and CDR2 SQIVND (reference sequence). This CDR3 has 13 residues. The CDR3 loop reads CASTPQGLHEQFF. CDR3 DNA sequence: TGTGCCAGTACCCCACAGGGGCTGCATGAGCAGTTCTTC.

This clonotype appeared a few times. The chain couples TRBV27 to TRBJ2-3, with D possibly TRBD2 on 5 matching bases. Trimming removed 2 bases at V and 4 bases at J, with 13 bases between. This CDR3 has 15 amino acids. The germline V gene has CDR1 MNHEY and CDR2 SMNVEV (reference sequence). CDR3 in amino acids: CASSLVGDGADTQYF. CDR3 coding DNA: TGTGCCAGCAGTTTAGTGGGAGATGGGGCAGATACGCAGTATTTT.